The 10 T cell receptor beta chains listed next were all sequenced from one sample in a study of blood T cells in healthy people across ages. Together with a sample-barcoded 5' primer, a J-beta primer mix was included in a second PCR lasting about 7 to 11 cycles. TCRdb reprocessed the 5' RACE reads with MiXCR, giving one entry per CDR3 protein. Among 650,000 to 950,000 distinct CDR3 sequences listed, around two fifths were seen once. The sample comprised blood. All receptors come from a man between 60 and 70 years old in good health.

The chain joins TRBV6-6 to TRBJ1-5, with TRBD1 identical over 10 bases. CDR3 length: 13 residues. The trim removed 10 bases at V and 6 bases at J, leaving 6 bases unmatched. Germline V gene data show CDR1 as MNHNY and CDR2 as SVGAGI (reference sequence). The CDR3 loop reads CATSGTGAQPQHF. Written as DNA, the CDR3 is TGTGCCACCTCCGGGACAGGGGCTCAGCCCCAGCATTTT.

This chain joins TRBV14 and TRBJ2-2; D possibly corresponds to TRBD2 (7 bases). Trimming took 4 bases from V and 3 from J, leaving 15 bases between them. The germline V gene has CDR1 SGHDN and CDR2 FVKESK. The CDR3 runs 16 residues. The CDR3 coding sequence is TGTGCCAGCAGCCTGATTGGGGGGGCCGACACCGGGGAGCTGTTTTTT. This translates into CASSLIGGADTGELFF.

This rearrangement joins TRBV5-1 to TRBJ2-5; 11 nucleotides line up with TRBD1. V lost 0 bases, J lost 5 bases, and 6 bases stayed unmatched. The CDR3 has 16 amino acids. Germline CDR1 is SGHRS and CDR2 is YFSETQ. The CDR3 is CASSLGTGGARETQYF. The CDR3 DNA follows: TGCGCCAGCAGCTTGGGGACAGGGGGCGCGAGGGAGACCCAGTACTTC.

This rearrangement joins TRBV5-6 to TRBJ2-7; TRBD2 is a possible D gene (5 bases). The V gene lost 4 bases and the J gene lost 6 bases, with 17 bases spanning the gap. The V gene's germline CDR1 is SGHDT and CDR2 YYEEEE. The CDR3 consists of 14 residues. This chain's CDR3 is CASSPRAIEFEQYF. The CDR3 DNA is TGTGCCAGCAGCCCGCGGGCCATTGAGTTCGAGCAGTACTTC. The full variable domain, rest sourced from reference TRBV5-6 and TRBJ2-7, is DAGVTQSPTHLIKTRGQQVTLRCSPKSGHDTVSWYQQALGQGPQFIFQYYEEEERQRGNFPDRFSGHQFPNYSSELNVNALLLGDSALYLCASSPRAIEFEQYFGPGTRLTVT.

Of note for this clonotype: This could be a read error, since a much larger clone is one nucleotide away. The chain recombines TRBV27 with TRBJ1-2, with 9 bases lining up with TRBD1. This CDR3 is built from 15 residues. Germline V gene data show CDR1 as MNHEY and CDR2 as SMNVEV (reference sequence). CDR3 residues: CACRRTGQGGSGYTF. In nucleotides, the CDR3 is TGTGCCTGCAGGCGAACGGGACAGGGTGGAAGTGGCTACACCTTC.

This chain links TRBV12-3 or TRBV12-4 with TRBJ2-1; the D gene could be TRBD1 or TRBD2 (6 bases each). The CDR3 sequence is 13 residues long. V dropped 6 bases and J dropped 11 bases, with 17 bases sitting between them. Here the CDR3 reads CASSFGGLRQQFF. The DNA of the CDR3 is TGTGCCAGCAGCTTTGGGGGGCTCCGCCAGCAGTTCTTC.

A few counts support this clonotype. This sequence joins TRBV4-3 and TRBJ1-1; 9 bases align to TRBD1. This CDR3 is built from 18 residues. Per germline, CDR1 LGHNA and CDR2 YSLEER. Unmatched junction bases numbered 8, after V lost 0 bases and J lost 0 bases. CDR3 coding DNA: TGCGCCAGCAGCCAAGATCTGGGGAACAGGGGGCTGAACACTGAAGCTTTCTTT. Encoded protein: CASSQDLGNRGLNTEAFF.

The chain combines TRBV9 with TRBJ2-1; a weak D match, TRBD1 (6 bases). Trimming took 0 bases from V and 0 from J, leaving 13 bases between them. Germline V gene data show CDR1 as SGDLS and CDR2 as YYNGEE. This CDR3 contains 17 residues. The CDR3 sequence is CASSVVKDSSSYNEQFF. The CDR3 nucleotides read TGTGCCAGCAGCGTAGTGAAGGACAGTAGCTCCTACAATGAGCAGTTCTTC.

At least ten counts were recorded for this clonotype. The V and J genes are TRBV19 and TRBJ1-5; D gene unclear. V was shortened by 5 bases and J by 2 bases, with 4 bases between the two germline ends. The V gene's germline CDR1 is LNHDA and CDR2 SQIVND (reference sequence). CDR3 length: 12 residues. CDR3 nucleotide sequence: TGTGCCAGTAGTGAGGGCAATCAGCCCCAGCATTTT. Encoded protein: CASSEGNQPQHF. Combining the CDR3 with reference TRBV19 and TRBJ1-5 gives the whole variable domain DGGITQSPKYLFRKEGQNVTLSCEQNLNHDAMYWYRQDPGQGLRLIYYSQIVNDFQKGDIAEGYSVSREKKESFPLTVTSAQKNPTAFYLCASSEGNQPQHFGDGTRLSIL.

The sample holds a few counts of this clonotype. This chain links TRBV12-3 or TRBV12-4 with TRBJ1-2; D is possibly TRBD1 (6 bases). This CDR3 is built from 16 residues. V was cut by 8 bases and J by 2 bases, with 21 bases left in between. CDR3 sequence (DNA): TGTGCCAGCCTCCCTCGCGCGGGGGCGGGAAACTATGGCTACACCTTC. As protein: CASLPRAGAGNYGYTF.